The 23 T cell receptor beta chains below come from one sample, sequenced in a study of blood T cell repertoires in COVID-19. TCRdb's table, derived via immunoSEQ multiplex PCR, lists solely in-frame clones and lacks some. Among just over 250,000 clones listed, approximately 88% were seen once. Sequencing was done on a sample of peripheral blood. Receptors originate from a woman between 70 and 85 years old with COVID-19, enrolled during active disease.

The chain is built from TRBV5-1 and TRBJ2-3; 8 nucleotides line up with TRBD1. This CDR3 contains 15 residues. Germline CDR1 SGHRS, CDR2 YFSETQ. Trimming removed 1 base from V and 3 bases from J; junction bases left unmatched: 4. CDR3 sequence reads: CASSLSGQGTDTQYF. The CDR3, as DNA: TGCGCCAGCAGCTTGTCAGGACAGGGTACAGATACGCAGTATTTT.

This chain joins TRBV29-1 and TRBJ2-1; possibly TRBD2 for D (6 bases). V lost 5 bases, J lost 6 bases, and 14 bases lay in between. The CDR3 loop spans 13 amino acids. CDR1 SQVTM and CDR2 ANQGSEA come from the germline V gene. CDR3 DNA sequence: TGCAGCGTTTATACTAGGAGGGCCAATGAGCAGTTCTTC. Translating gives CSVYTRRANEQFF.

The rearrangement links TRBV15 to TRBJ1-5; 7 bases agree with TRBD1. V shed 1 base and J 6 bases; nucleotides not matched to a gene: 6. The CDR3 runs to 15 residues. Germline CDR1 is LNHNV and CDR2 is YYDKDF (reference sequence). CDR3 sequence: CATSRGQGGGQPQHF. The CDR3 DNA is TGTGCCACCAGCAGAGGACAGGGAGGTGGTCAGCCCCAGCATTTT.

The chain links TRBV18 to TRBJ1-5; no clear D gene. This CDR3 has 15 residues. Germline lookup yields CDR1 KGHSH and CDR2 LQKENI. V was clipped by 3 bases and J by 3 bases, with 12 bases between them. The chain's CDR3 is CASSPPGQYNQPQHF. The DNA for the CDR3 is TGTGCCAGCTCACCGCCGGGTCAGTACAATCAGCCCCAGCATTTT.

The CDR3 sequence: CASSSYGRESNQPQHF. CDR3 nucleotide sequence: TGTGCCAGCAGTTCTTATGGACGGGAGAGCAATCAGCCCCAGCATTTT. The rearrangement uses TRBV5-6 and TRBJ1-5; D is ambiguous. This CDR3 is 16 amino acids long. Germline lookup yields CDR1 SGHDT and CDR2 YYEEEE. The germline V and J ends were trimmed by 5 bases and 1 base, with 16 bases remaining between them.

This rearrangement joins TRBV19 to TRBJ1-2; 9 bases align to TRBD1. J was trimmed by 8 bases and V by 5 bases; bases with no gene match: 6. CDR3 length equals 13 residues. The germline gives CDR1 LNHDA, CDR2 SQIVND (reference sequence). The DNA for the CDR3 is TGTGCCAGTAGTGCACAGGGGGCAGGAGGCTACACCTTC. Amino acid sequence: CASSAQGAGGYTF.

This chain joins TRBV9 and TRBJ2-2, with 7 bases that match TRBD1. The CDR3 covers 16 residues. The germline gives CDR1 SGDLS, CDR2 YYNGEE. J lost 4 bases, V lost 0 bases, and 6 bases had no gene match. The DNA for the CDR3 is TGTGCCAGCAGCGTAGGTCAGGGGGAGAGCACCGGGGAGCTGTTTTTT. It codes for CASSVGQGESTGELFF. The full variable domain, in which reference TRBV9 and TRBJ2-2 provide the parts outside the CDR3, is DSGVTQTPKHLITATGQRVTLRCSPRSGDLSVYWYQQSLDQGLQFLIQYYNGEERAKGNILERFSAQQFPDLHSELNLSSLELGDSALYFCASSVGQGESTGELFFGEGSRLTVL.

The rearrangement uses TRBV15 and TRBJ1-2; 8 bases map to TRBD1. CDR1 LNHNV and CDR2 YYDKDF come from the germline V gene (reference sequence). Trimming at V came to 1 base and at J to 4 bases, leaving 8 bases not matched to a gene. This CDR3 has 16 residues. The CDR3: CATSRGRGQGSYGYTF. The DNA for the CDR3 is TGTGCCACCAGCAGAGGCCGCGGACAGGGAAGCTATGGCTACACCTTC.

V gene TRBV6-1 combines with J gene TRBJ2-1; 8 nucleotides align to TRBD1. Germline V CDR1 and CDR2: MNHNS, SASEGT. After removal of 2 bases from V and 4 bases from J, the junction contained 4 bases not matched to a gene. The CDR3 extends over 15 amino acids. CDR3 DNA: TGTGCCAGCAGTGAACAGGGGGCGCGGTACAATGAGCAGTTCTTC. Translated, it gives CASSEQGARYNEQFF.

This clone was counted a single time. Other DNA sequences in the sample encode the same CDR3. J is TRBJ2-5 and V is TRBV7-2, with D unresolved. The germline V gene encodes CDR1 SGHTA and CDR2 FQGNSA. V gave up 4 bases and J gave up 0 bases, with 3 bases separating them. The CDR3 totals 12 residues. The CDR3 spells CASSSYQETQYF. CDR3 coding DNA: TGTGCCAGCAGCTCGTACCAAGAGACCCAGTACTTC. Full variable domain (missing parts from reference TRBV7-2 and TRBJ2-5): GAGVSQSPSNKVTEKGKDVELRCDPISGHTALYWYRQSLGQGLEFLIYFQGNSAPDKSGLPSDRFSAERTGGSVSTLTIQRTQQEDSAVYLCASSSYQETQYFGPGTRLLVL.

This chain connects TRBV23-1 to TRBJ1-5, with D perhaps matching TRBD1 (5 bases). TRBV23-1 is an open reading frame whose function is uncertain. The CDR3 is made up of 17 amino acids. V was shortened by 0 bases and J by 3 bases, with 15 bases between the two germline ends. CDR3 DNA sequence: TGCGCCAGCAGTCAATCTAGGGGCGGGATACTCAATCAGCCCCAGCATTTT. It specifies CASSQSRGGILNQPQHF.

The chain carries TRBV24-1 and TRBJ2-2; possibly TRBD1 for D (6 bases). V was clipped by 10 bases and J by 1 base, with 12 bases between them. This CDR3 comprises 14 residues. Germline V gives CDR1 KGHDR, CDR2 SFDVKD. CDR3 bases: TGTGCCACACGGACAGACCGGAACACCGGGGAGCTGTTTTTT. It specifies CATRTDRNTGELFF.

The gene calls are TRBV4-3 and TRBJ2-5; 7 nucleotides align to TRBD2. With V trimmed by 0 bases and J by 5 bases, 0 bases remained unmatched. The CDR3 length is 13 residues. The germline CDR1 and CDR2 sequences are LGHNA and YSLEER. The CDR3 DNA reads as TGCGCCAGCAGCCAAGATAGCGGGGAGACCCAGTACTTC. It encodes CASSQDSGETQYF.

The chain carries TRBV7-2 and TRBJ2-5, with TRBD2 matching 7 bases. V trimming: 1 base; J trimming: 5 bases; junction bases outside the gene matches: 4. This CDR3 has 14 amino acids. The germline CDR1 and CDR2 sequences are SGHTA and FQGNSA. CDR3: CASSLGWGGETQYF. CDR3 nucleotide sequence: TGTGCCAGCAGCTTAGGCTGGGGAGGGGAGACCCAGTACTTC.

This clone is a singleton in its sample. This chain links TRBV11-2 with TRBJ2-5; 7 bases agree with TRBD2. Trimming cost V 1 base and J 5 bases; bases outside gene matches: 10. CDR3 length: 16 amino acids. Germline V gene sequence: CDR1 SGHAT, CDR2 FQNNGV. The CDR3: CASSLGSLAGFETQYF. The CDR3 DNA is TGTGCCAGCAGCTTAGGTTCATTAGCGGGTTTTGAGACCCAGTACTTC.

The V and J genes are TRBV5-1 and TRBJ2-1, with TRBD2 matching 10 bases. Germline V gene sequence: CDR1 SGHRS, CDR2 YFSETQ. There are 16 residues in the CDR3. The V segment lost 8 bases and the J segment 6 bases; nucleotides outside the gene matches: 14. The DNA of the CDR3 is TGCGCCAGTAGACCCGGGGTAGCGGGAGGCGGCAATGAGCAGTTCTTC. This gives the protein CASRPGVAGGGNEQFF.

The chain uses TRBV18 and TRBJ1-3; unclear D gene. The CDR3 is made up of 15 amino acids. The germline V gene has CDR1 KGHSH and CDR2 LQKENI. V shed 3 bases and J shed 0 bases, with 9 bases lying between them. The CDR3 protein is CASSPNYFSGNTIYF. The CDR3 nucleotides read TGTGCCAGCTCACCGAATTACTTCTCTGGAAACACCATATATTTT.

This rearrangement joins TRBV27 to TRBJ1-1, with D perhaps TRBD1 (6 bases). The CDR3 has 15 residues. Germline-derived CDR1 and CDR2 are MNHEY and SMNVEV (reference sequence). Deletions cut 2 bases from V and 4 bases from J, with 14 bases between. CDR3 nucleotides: TGTGCCAGCAGTTTAGGGTCAGGGGACGCCACTGAAGCTTTCTTT. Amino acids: CASSLGSGDATEAFF.

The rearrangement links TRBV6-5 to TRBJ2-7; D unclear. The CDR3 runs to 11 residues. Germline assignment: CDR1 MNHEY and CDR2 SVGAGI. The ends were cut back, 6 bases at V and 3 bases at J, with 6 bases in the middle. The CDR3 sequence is CASRSNYEQYF. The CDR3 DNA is TGTGCCAGCAGGTCAAACTACGAGCAGTACTTC.

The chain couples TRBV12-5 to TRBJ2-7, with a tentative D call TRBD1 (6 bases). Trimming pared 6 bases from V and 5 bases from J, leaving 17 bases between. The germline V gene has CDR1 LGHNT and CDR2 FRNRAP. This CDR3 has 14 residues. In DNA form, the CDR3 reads TGTGCTAGTGGCCGGTTGGGGGCGAGGAACGAGCAGTACTTC. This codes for CASGRLGARNEQYF.

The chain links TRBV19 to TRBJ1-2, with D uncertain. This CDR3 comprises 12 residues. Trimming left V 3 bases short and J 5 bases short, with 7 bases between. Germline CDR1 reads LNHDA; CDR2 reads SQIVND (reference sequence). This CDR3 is CASSIPRYGYTF. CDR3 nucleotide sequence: TGTGCCAGTAGTATCCCGCGTTATGGCTACACCTTC.

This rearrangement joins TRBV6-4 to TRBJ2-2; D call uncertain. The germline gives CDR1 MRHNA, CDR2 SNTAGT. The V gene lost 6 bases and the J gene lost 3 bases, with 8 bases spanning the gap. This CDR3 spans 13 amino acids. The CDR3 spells CASRNSDTGELFF. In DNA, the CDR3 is TGTGCCAGCAGAAACTCTGACACCGGGGAGCTGTTTTTT.

Written as DNA, the CDR3 is TGTGCCAGTTGGGCCCTGAACCGGGACAAAGGAAACACCATATATTTT. Its protein is CASWALNRDKGNTIYF. The chain uses TRBV19 and TRBJ1-3; a weak D match, TRBD1 (6 bases). V dropped 8 bases and J dropped 4 bases, with 21 bases sitting between them. Germline V gene data show CDR1 as LNHDA and CDR2 as SQIVND (reference sequence). This CDR3 region has 16 residues.